The 29 T cell receptor beta chains below come from one sample, sequenced in a study of cytomegalovirus exposure and HLA in healthy donors. PCR used 60 Vbeta primers and 13 Jbeta primers. The table came from immunoSEQ multiplex PCR; TCRdb's copy has only in-frame clones and leaves some out. This sample contains just under 90,000 clones. The sequenced sample was PBMCs. The source of these receptors is a girl aged 5-17 years in good health and CMV-seropositive.

The chain has TRBV4-3 and TRBJ1-4; D gene unclear. V was trimmed by 5 bases and J by 8 bases, leaving 18 bases between them. The CDR3 covers 15 residues. From germline, CDR1 is LGHNA and CDR2 YSLEER. The CDR3 here is CASSKLGAGGEKLFF. CDR3 DNA sequence: TGCGCCAGCAGCAAACTTGGAGCTGGAGGAGAAAAACTGTTTTTT.

The chain joins TRBV5-1 to TRBJ2-7; D is perhaps TRBD2 (5 bases). Trimming took 3 bases from V and 0 from J, leaving 25 bases between them. This CDR3 is built from 19 residues. Germline CDR1 is SGHRS and CDR2 is YFSETQ. The CDR3 sequence: CASSYPRRGDPLSSYEQYF. The CDR3 nucleotides are TGCGCCAGCAGCTATCCGAGACGGGGAGATCCCTTGAGCTCCTACGAGCAGTACTTC.

The chain uses TRBV30 and TRBJ1-3, with a tentative D call TRBD1 (5 bases). Per the germline V gene, CDR1 is GTSNPN and CDR2 is SVGIG (reference sequence). Trimming stripped 3 bases from V and 4 bases from J, with 16 bases between. CDR3 length equals 15 residues. In DNA, the CDR3 is TGTGCCTGGAGCATTCTTGGGGGGTACGGAAACACCATATATTTT. It translates to CAWSILGGYGNTIYF.

The gene calls are TRBV30 and TRBJ1-1; 7 nucleotides line up with TRBD1. This CDR3 is built from 12 residues. The germline CDR1 and CDR2 sequences are GTSNPN and SVGIG (reference sequence). The CDR3 bases are TGTGCACACAGGGGAACGGGCACTGAAGCTTTCTTT. Translated: CAHRGTGTEAFF. The complete variable domain, with remaining parts taken from reference TRBV30 and TRBJ1-1, reads SQTIHQWPATLVQPVGSPLSLECTVEGTSNPNLYWYRQAAGRGLQLLFYSVGIGQISSEVPQNLSASRPQDRQFILSSKKLLLSDSGFYLCAHRGTGTEAFFGQGTRLTVV.

The chain links TRBV11-2 to TRBJ1-2, with no clear D. The CDR3 spans 16 residues. The V gene's germline CDR1 is SGHAT and CDR2 FQNNGV. V gave up 0 bases and J gave up 5 bases, with 16 bases separating them. The CDR3 region is CASSLDGGISGYGYTF. The DNA for the CDR3 is TGTGCCAGCAGCTTAGATGGAGGCATCTCTGGATATGGCTACACCTTC.

The chain couples TRBV28 to TRBJ2-7, with 8 positions matching TRBD1. V lost 5 bases, J lost 2 bases, and 14 bases stayed unmatched. This CDR3 is 17 amino acids long. The germline V gene encodes CDR1 MDHEN and CDR2 SYDVKM. The CDR3 is CASSPSHDRGLTYEQYV. In DNA, the CDR3 is TGTGCCAGCAGTCCATCCCACGACAGGGGTCTCACCTACGAGCAGTACGTC.

The CDR3 sequence is CASIRRTEGSV. DNA for the CDR3: TGTGCCAGCATTCGCCGGACAGAAGGCTCCGTC. The chain combines TRBV6-4 with TRBJ2-7; a possible D gene is TRBD1 (6 bases). Germline CDR1 MRHNA, CDR2 SNTAGT. This CDR3 contains 11 residues.

The gene calls are TRBV30 and TRBJ2-1, with 12 bases identical to TRBD2. Germline CDR1 reads GTSNPN; CDR2 reads SVGIG (reference sequence). This CDR3 region has 17 residues. With 0 bases clipped from V and 8 bases from J, the junction kept 11 bases outside the gene matches. Written as DNA, the CDR3 is TGTGCCTGGAGTGTACGCCTAGCGGGGGGGCCTAGGGATGAGCAGTTCTTC. It translates to CAWSVRLAGGPRDEQFF.

The chain links TRBV25-1 to TRBJ2-5; 7 bases line up with TRBD2. CDR1 and CDR2 from the germline V gene are MGHDK and SYGVNS. CDR3 size: 17 residues. V shed 2 bases, J shed 3 bases, and the junction held 12 bases outside the gene matches. CDR3 protein: CASSEPVWSGDEETQYF. The CDR3 DNA reads as TGTGCCAGCAGTGAACCGGTGTGGAGCGGGGATGAAGAGACCCAGTACTTC.

CDR3 sequence (DNA): TGTGCCAGCAGCGGGGCCGGGACAGGGGGCGCAAGGGTCTACACCTTC. Translating gives CASSGAGTGGARVYTF. The rearrangement uses TRBV9 and TRBJ1-2; TRBD1 aligns across 12 bases. The CDR3 consists of 16 residues. Germline V gene sequence: CDR1 SGDLS, CDR2 YYNGEE. J gave up 10 bases and V 3 bases, and 13 bases lay outside the gene matches.

The chain carries TRBV27 and TRBJ1-1, with D unclear. The CDR3 is 14 residues long. The germline V gene has CDR1 MNHEY and CDR2 SMNVEV (reference sequence). V lost 2 bases, J lost 1 base, and 8 bases lay in between. The CDR3 DNA sequence: TGTGCCAGCAGTTTAATTGGGCCGAACACTGAAGCTTTCTTT. Its protein product is CASSLIGPNTEAFF.

The genes are TRBV13 and TRBJ1-1; D gene ambiguous. V gave up 5 bases and J gave up 1 base, with 14 bases separating them. Germline loops: CDR1 PRHDT, CDR2 FYEKMQ (reference sequence). This CDR3 has 15 residues. Here the CDR3 reads CASSVAGETNTEAFF. CDR3 DNA sequence: TGTGCCAGCAGCGTAGCTGGGGAGACGAACACTGAAGCTTTCTTT.

The chain links TRBV4-1 to TRBJ1-2; the D gene is possibly TRBD1 (5 bases). V lost 1 base and J lost 1, with 10 bases in between. From germline, CDR1 is MGHRA and CDR2 YSYEKL. The CDR3 has 15 amino acids. CDR3 sequence: CASSQARAINYGYTF. The DNA for the CDR3 is TGCGCCAGCAGCCAAGCCAGGGCCATTAACTATGGCTACACCTTC.

The CDR3 protein is CASSYSSGVPPYGYTF. The CDR3 DNA is TGTGCCAGCAGTTACTCGAGCGGCGTCCCCCCTTATGGCTACACCTTC. The gene calls are TRBV6-6 and TRBJ1-2, with D hard to call. The CDR3 runs to 16 residues. Between the trimmed V and J ends, which lost 0 bases and 5 bases, there was a span of 16 bases. Per the germline V gene, CDR1 is MNHNY and CDR2 is SVGAGI (reference sequence).

The V call is TRBV18, the J call TRBJ2-7; D gene uncertain. Looked up from germline, CDR1 is KGHSH and CDR2 is LQKENI. V gave up 6 bases and J gave up 6 bases, with 12 bases separating them. CDR3 length equals 12 residues. CDR3: CASSPGSSEQYV. The CDR3 DNA sequence: TGTGCCAGCTCCCCAGGTTCTAGCGAGCAGTACGTC.

The chain links TRBV6-5 to TRBJ1-2; D may be TRBD1 (5 bases). Trimming took off 5 bases at V and 2 bases at J, with 9 bases between the two ends. CDR1 and CDR2 (germline): MNHEY, SVGAGI. The length of the CDR3 is 13 residues. The chain's CDR3 is CASSKTENYGYTF. The DNA for the CDR3 is TGTGCCAGCAGTAAGACAGAGAACTATGGCTACACCTTC.

This chain uses TRBV29-1 with TRBJ2-7; D unresolved. Germline V gene sequence: CDR1 SQVTM, CDR2 ANQGSEA. Trimming cost V 6 bases and J 2 bases, with 8 bases left between them. The CDR3 is 11 residues long. The CDR3 DNA reads TGCAGCGTAGTCACAGCCTACGAGCAGTACTTC. Protein: CSVVTAYEQYF.

V is TRBV19 and J is TRBJ1-2; D may be TRBD1 (6 bases). This CDR3 has 15 residues. CDR1 and CDR2 (germline): LNHDA, SQIVND (reference sequence). V was clipped by 3 bases and J by 3 bases, with 14 bases between them. The CDR3 DNA is TGTGCCAGTAGTATTGGTTTGCGGACAGACTATGGCTACACCTTC. Its translation is CASSIGLRTDYGYTF.

The rearrangement uses TRBV6-5 and TRBJ1-3, with D unresolved. This CDR3 spans 14 amino acids. Trimming pared 0 bases from V and 2 bases from J, leaving 5 bases between. Germline V gene data show CDR1 as MNHEY and CDR2 as SVGAGI. For the CDR3, the DNA is TGTGCCAGCAGTTACTCGCGTACTGGAAACACCATATATTTT. Amino acid sequence: CASSYSRTGNTIYF.

To note about this clone: A read error may produce the germline difference seen at one junction end. This chain links TRBV4-2 with TRBJ1-1, with 7 bases matching TRBD1. CDR3 length equals 16 residues. In germline, CDR1 is LGHNA, CDR2 YNFKEQ. For the CDR3, the DNA is TGTGCCAGCAGCCAAGAGGGTGACAGGGTGAACCCTGAAGCTTTCTTT. Translated: CASSQEGDRVNPEAFF.

The V and J genes are TRBV5-4 and TRBJ1-2; weak D call: TRBD1 (6 bases). This CDR3 has 14 residues. Germline V gene data show CDR1 as SGHNT and CDR2 as YYREEE (reference sequence). V was pared by 4 bases and J by 2 bases, with 12 bases between. Here the CDR3 DNA reads TGTGCCAGCAGCGGACTGGACAGCAACTATGGCTACACCTTC. Its protein is CASSGLDSNYGYTF.

The chain employs TRBV19 and TRBJ2-1; tentative D call: TRBD1 (6 bases). V lost 5 bases and J 6 bases, leaving 8 bases between the germline ends. The CDR3 length is 12 residues. The germline gives CDR1 LNHDA, CDR2 SQIVND (reference sequence). The CDR3 DNA follows: TGTGCCAGTAGTCAGGGGATCAATGAGCAGTTCTTC. Its protein product is CASSQGINEQFF.

V gene TRBV9 combines with J gene TRBJ2-1; tentative D call: TRBD1 (6 bases). Trimming took 2 bases from V and 7 from J, leaving 16 bases between them. The CDR3 length is 15 residues. The germline V gene encodes CDR1 SGDLS and CDR2 YYNGEE. This CDR3 reads CASSVLQGLSNEQFF. As DNA, the CDR3 is TGTGCCAGCAGCGTCTTACAGGGATTGTCGAATGAGCAGTTCTTC.

The rearrangement joins TRBV5-1 to TRBJ1-2; perhaps TRBD1 as D (5 bases). V was trimmed by 2 bases and J by 4 bases, leaving 12 bases between them. This CDR3 is built from 14 residues. CDR1 is SGHRS, CDR2 YFSETQ, per germline. The CDR3 coding sequence is TGCGCCAGCAGCTTATTAGGGGAAAGCTATGGCTACACCTTC. Protein product: CASSLLGESYGYTF.

The chain couples TRBV4-1 to TRBJ1-4; TRBD1 is a possible D gene (6 bases). Per the germline V gene, CDR1 is MGHRA and CDR2 is YSYEKL. The CDR3 extends over 15 amino acids. Trimming took 0 bases from V and 7 from J, leaving 12 bases between them. DNA of the CDR3: TGCGCCAGCAGCCAAGATACAGGGTGGGGTGAAAAACTGTTTTTT. Translated, it gives CASSQDTGWGEKLFF.

The chain has TRBV29-1 and TRBJ2-7; tentatively, D is TRBD2 (7 bases). CDR1 is SQVTM and CDR2 is ANQGSEA in the germline V gene. The CDR3 has 11 amino acids. V dropped 6 bases and J dropped 6 bases, with 12 bases sitting between them. For the CDR3, the DNA is TGCAGCGTGGGGAGGGGGGGCGAGCAGTACTTC. Translated: CSVGRGGEQYF.

The rearrangement links TRBV5-1 to TRBJ2-3; TRBD2 matches 10 bases. Losses at the gene ends were 0 bases for V and 0 bases for J; bases not matched to a gene: 4. The CDR3 is 17 amino acids. CDR1 and CDR2 (germline): SGHRS, YFSETQ. The CDR3 here is CASSLGTSGKSTDTQYF. CDR3 DNA: TGCGCCAGCAGCTTGGGGACTAGCGGCAAAAGCACAGATACGCAGTATTTT. The full variable domain, rest sourced from reference TRBV5-1 and TRBJ2-3, is KAGVTQTPRYLIKTRGQQVTLSCSPISGHRSVSWYQQTPGQGLQFLFEYFSETQRNKGNFPGRFSGRQFSNSRSEMNVSTLELGDSALYLCASSLGTSGKSTDTQYFGPGTRLTVL.

V is TRBV7-2 and J is TRBJ1-6, with 9 bases that match TRBD1. The ends lost 5 bases at V and 7 bases at J; junction bases unmatched: 3. The germline gives CDR1 SGHTA, CDR2 FQGNSA. The CDR3 covers 14 residues. CDR3 DNA sequence: TGTGCCAGCAGCCTAGGGACAGGGAATTCACCCCTCCACTTT. It yields the protein CASSLGTGNSPLHF.

The gene calls are TRBV6-1 and TRBJ1-4; tentatively, D is TRBD1 (6 bases). The CDR3 runs to 16 residues. Germline CDR1 MNHNS, CDR2 SASEGT. V lost 0 bases to trimming and J lost 4 bases, with 12 bases between them. CDR3 in amino acids: CASSEAPGHHNEKLFF. CDR3 in DNA: TGTGCCAGCAGTGAAGCCCCGGGACACCATAATGAAAAACTGTTTTTT.